A single sample gave rise to the 28 T cell receptor beta chains below, sequenced in a study of PD-L1 blockade in urothelial cancer. Clones were sequenced by immunoSEQ multiplex PCR, and TCRdb holds only the in-frame ones, with some missing. This repertoire shows some 24,000 clones, approximately 81% found once; its top ten account for nearly 10%. Sequenced material: PBMCs, taken around atezolizumab (anti-PD-L1) treatment. The origin of the receptors is a man aged 65-85 years with urothelial cancer.

The rearrangement links TRBV5-1 to TRBJ1-1; 7 bases fit TRBD1. This CDR3 is 16 amino acids long. In germline, CDR1 is SGHRS, CDR2 YFSETQ. V trimming: 4 bases; J trimming: 0 bases; junction bases outside the gene matches: 9. CDR3 in DNA: TGCGCCAGCAGCGGACAGGTCGGAGTATTGAACACTGAAGCTTTCTTT. This sequence encodes CASSGQVGVLNTEAFF.

The V and J genes are TRBV29-1 and TRBJ1-2, with 9 bases identical to TRBD1. Germline trimming cut 4 bases from V and 8 bases from J; bases unmatched to any gene: 8. Germline values: CDR1 SQVTM, CDR2 ANQGSEA. The CDR3 consists of 13 residues. The CDR3: CSVGDRVLEGYTF. Here the CDR3 DNA reads TGCAGCGTTGGGGACAGGGTGCTGGAAGGCTACACCTTC.

The V call is TRBV7-2, the J call TRBJ2-7, with 14 nucleotides matching TRBD2. Germline CDR1 is SGHTA and CDR2 is FQGNSA. The V and J ends lost 5 bases and 4 bases, in that order; junction bases with no gene match: 7. This CDR3 has 16 residues. The CDR3 protein is CASSLRLAGGLYEQYF. CDR3 nucleotide sequence: TGTGCCAGCAGCCTCCGACTAGCGGGAGGGCTATACGAGCAGTACTTC.

The chain combines TRBV6-5 with TRBJ1-1; 9 bases map to TRBD1. The CDR3 spans 13 residues. J was trimmed by 4 bases and V by 6 bases; bases with no gene match: 3. The V gene's germline CDR1 is MNHEY and CDR2 SVGAGI. DNA for the CDR3: TGTGCCAGCAGGACAGGGGGGAGCACTGAAGCTTTCTTT. Protein sequence: CASRTGGSTEAFF.

V is TRBV7-2 and J is TRBJ2-1, with 9 bases that match TRBD2. CDR1 and CDR2 from the germline V gene are SGHTA and FQGNSA. J lost 10 bases, V lost 4 bases, and 14 bases had no gene match. The CDR3 spans 16 residues. CDR3 loop: CASSSRTSVGGVEQFF. As DNA, the CDR3 is TGTGCCAGCAGCTCCCGGACTAGCGTTGGGGGCGTGGAGCAGTTCTTC.

The V gene is TRBV6-5, the J gene TRBJ2-1; 8 nucleotides match TRBD2. V lost 7 bases to trimming and J lost 6 bases; unmatched junction nucleotides: 8. This CDR3 is built from 14 residues. CDR1 and CDR2 from the germline V gene are MNHEY and SVGAGI. CDR3 nucleotide sequence: TGTGCCAGCAAGACCGGACTAGCCGCCAATGAGCAGTTCTTC. Protein sequence: CASKTGLAANEQFF.

V is TRBV5-4 and J is TRBJ2-5; D gene uncertain. V dropped 3 bases and J dropped 5 bases, with 8 bases sitting between them. The length of the CDR3 is 12 residues. Germline assignment: CDR1 SGHNT and CDR2 YYREEE (reference sequence). CDR3 in amino acids: CASSSPGETQYF. CDR3 nucleotides: TGTGCCAGCAGCTCCCCCGGGGAGACCCAGTACTTC.

The chain is built from TRBV5-1 and TRBJ2-2, with 9 bases aligning to TRBD2. Germline-derived CDR1 and CDR2 are SGHRS and YFSETQ. V lost 7 bases and J lost 6; bases outside the gene matches: 10. The CDR3 length is 15 residues. CDR3 residues: CASRSDSGSSGELFF. The DNA of the CDR3 is TGCGCCAGCCGCTCGGATAGCGGGAGCTCCGGGGAGCTGTTTTTT.

The chain links TRBV5-6 to TRBJ2-7; 9 bases fit TRBD1. Germline V gene sequence: CDR1 SGHDT, CDR2 YYEEEE. The ends lost 5 bases at V and 1 base at J; junction bases unmatched: 7. This CDR3 spans 15 amino acids. The CDR3 loop reads CASRRTGTGSYEQYF. DNA of the CDR3: TGTGCCAGCAGACGAACCGGGACAGGGTCCTACGAGCAGTACTTC. Full variable domain (outside the CDR3, taken from reference TRBV5-6 and TRBJ2-7): DAGVTQSPTHLIKTRGQQVTLRCSPKSGHDTVSWYQQALGQGPQFIFQYYEEEERQRGNFPDRFSGHQFPNYSSELNVNALLLGDSALYLCASRRTGTGSYEQYFGPGTRLTVT.

The table lists this clone with a count of one. The rearrangement links TRBV30 to TRBJ2-1, with D possibly TRBD2 on 6 matching bases. V lost 8 bases and J lost 7, with 18 bases in between. From germline, CDR1 is GTSNPN and CDR2 SVGIG (reference sequence). The CDR3 spans 13 residues. CDR3 sequence (DNA): TGTGCCGTAGCGGATCCCCCGTGGAATGAGCAGTTCTTC. It yields the protein CAVADPPWNEQFF.

The V gene is TRBV5-1, the J gene TRBJ2-2; TRBD2 aligns across 8 bases. This CDR3 region has 15 residues. CDR1 is SGHRS and CDR2 is YFSETQ in the germline V gene. Unmatched junction bases numbered 7, after V lost 6 bases and J lost 3 bases. The CDR3 DNA follows: TGCGCCAGCACTGGGCGGGAGGATTACACCGGGGAGCTGTTTTTT. Protein: CASTGREDYTGELFF.

V usage is TRBV5-1 and J usage is TRBJ1-2; D perhaps matches TRBD1 (5 bases). Germline V CDR1 and CDR2: SGHRS, YFSETQ. The length of the CDR3 is 15 residues. Between the trimmed V and J ends, which lost 7 bases and 4 bases, there was a span of 20 bases. Written as DNA, the CDR3 is TGCGCCAGCGCCTCCGGGGGGGGGAGTTCCTATGGCTACACCTTC. Protein: CASASGGGSSYGYTF.

This chain uses TRBV11-3 with TRBJ2-5; D uncertain. There are 13 residues in the CDR3. The germline CDR1 and CDR2 sequences are SGHNT and YENEEA. V was trimmed by 5 bases and J by 5 bases, leaving 12 bases between them. This CDR3 is CASSPMGRETQYF. For the CDR3, the DNA is TGTGCCAGCAGCCCTATGGGCAGGGAGACCCAGTACTTC.

This clone was detected only a few times. The V gene is TRBV21-1, the J gene TRBJ2-5; the table's D call of TRBD1 was not tested on the DNA. TRBV21-1 is listed as a pseudogene. The CDR3 is 16 residues long. As DNA, the CDR3 is TGTGCCAGCAGCAAAGTTGGGAGAGACAGGGGGGAGACCCAGTACTTC. This sequence encodes CASSKVGRDRGETQYF.

The chain carries TRBV11-2 and TRBJ2-5, with 8 positions matching TRBD2. The V gene's germline CDR1 is SGHAT and CDR2 FQNNGV. The CDR3 is 15 amino acids. V was pared by 1 base and J by 8 bases, with 9 bases of the junction left unmatched. The CDR3 coding sequence is TGTGCCAGCAGCTTAGTACTAGGGGCGGGAGGAACCCAGTACTTC. This gives the protein CASSLVLGAGGTQYF.

The chain combines TRBV5-1 with TRBJ2-7; tentative D call: TRBD1 (6 bases). V shed 0 bases and J shed 0 bases, with 10 bases lying between them. The germline CDR1 and CDR2 sequences are SGHRS and YFSETQ. This CDR3 has 15 amino acids. This CDR3 reads CASSLVAGASYEQYF. In DNA form, the CDR3 reads TGCGCCAGCAGCTTGGTGGCAGGGGCCTCCTACGAGCAGTACTTC.

The gene calls are TRBV5-6 and TRBJ2-1; 9 bases map to TRBD1. CDR1 and CDR2 from the germline V gene are SGHDT and YYEEEE. The CDR3 loop spans 15 amino acids. Losses at the gene ends were 1 base for V and 6 bases for J; bases not matched to a gene: 5. Here the CDR3 reads CASSLYGTGTNEQFF. The CDR3 DNA follows: TGTGCCAGCAGCTTGTACGGGACAGGGACCAATGAGCAGTTCTTC.

This chain joins TRBV11-2 and TRBJ2-7, with 10 positions matching TRBD1. The CDR3 spans 15 residues. V dropped 2 bases and J dropped 5; count of bases not matched to a gene: 6. Germline loops: CDR1 SGHAT, CDR2 FQNNGV. The CDR3 protein is CASSLNWDRGDEQYF. CDR3 sequence (DNA): TGTGCCAGCAGCTTAAATTGGGACAGGGGAGACGAGCAGTACTTC.

The chain links TRBV28 to TRBJ1-4; 10 bases are a match to TRBD1. This CDR3 contains 13 residues. In germline, CDR1 is MDHEN, CDR2 SYDVKM. Trimming cost V 7 bases and J 5 bases; bases outside gene matches: 1. The CDR3 sequence is CASKGQGNEKLFF. CDR3 bases: TGTGCCAGCAAGGGACAGGGGAATGAAAAACTGTTTTTT. Drawing the rest from reference TRBV28 and TRBJ1-4, the complete variable domain is DVKVTQSSRYLVKRTGEKVFLECVQDMDHENMFWYRQDPGLGLRLIYFSYDVKMKEKGDIPEGYSVSREKKERFSLILESASTNQTSMYLCASKGQGNEKLFFGSGTQLSVL.

This clone was seen only once. The chain employs TRBV28 and TRBJ2-7; tentatively, D is TRBD2 (7 bases). V was cut by 5 bases and J by 6 bases, with 20 bases left in between. The germline CDR1 and CDR2 sequences are MDHEN and SYDVKM. CDR3 length equals 15 residues. CDR3 protein: CASSPIGGGRGEQYF. Here the CDR3 DNA reads TGTGCCAGCAGTCCAATAGGGGGGGGCCGGGGCGAGCAGTACTTC.

The CDR3 loop is CASSYRRGGNQPQHF. For the CDR3, the DNA is TGTGCCAGCAGTTACAGGAGGGGAGGCAATCAGCCCCAGCATTTT. The chain carries TRBV6-5 and TRBJ1-5; the D gene is possibly TRBD1 (5 bases). Germline-derived CDR1 and CDR2 are MNHEY and SVGAGI. V lost 2 bases and J lost 2, with 10 bases in between. This CDR3 has 15 amino acids.

Only a few counts were recorded for this clone. This sequence joins TRBV11-3 and TRBJ1-1, with D unresolved. The CDR3 contains 17 residues. Germline values: CDR1 SGHNT, CDR2 YENEEA. Trimming stripped 2 bases from V and 1 base from J, with 17 bases between. The CDR3 loop is CASSLLRLDNPNTEAFF. The CDR3 DNA reads TGTGCCAGCAGCTTACTCCGCCTTGACAACCCGAACACTGAAGCTTTCTTT.

V usage is TRBV27 and J usage is TRBJ2-3; D is ambiguous. CDR1 MNHEY and CDR2 SMNVEV come from the germline V gene (reference sequence). Trimming cost V 4 bases and J 4 bases, with 9 bases left between them. The CDR3 sequence is 13 residues long. This chain's CDR3 is CASSSTLSDTQYF. For the CDR3, the DNA is TGTGCCAGCAGTTCTACCCTTTCAGATACGCAGTATTTT.

This chain connects TRBV5-3 to TRBJ1-2, with 8 bases lining up with TRBD1. TRBV5-3 is an open reading frame, and its role is uncertain. The CDR3 length is 14 residues. V lost 3 bases, J lost 4 bases, and 5 bases stayed unmatched. The CDR3 sequence is CARSWDRLVYGYTF. CDR3 coding DNA: TGTGCCAGAAGCTGGGACAGGCTGGTCTATGGCTACACCTTC.

This clone appeared a single time. V usage is TRBV28 and J usage is TRBJ1-5; perhaps TRBD1 as D (5 bases). The germline CDR1 and CDR2 sequences are MDHEN and SYDVKM. Trimming took 3 bases from V and 4 from J, leaving 10 bases between them. The CDR3 covers 14 residues. The CDR3 sequence is CASSFPGGNQPQHF. As DNA, the CDR3 is TGTGCCAGCAGTTTCCCTGGGGGGAATCAGCCCCAGCATTTT.

This clone was recorded only once. The chain is built from TRBV27 and TRBJ2-2, with TRBD1 matching over 8 bases. The CDR3 consists of 18 residues. The ends lost 8 bases at V and 1 base at J; junction bases unmatched: 15. Germline loops: CDR1 MNHEY, CDR2 SMNVEV (reference sequence). The CDR3 DNA reads TGTGCCAGCTTAGACCAGAACAGGGGGGTCGTGAACACCGGGGAGCTGTTTTTT. This sequence encodes CASLDQNRGVVNTGELFF.

The gene calls are TRBV5-4 and TRBJ2-6; TRBD2 matches at 8 bases. The CDR3 loop spans 16 amino acids. Germline V gives CDR1 SGHNT, CDR2 YYREEE (reference sequence). Germline trimming cut 4 bases from V and 6 bases from J; bases unmatched to any gene: 9. The CDR3 is CASSPSLAGMANVLTF. In DNA, the CDR3 is TGTGCCAGCAGCCCCTCGTTAGCGGGGATGGCCAACGTCCTGACTTTC.

The chain employs TRBV28 and TRBJ1-1; D not certain. The CDR3 totals 13 residues. Between the trimmed V and J ends, which lost 5 bases and 1 base, there was a span of 8 bases. The germline CDR1 and CDR2 sequences are MDHEN and SYDVKM. This chain's CDR3 is CASSLARNTEAFF. As DNA, the CDR3 is TGTGCCAGCAGTCTAGCGAGGAACACTGAAGCTTTCTTT.